This T cell receptor (beta chain) was profiled in a study of blood T cell repertoires in COVID-19. Study-level information: The origin of the acute and convalescent COVID-19 samples was the United States, Italy and Spain. Sources were T cells, B-cell-depleted T cells, or PBMCs; the material itself was cDNA or gDNA.

TCRdb keeps only in-frame clones here, not all; method: immunoSEQ multiplex PCR. The sample includes about 66,000 clones, just under 80% of them seen just once. With V trimmed by 4 bases and J by 4 bases, 5 bases remained unmatched. CDR1 is MDHEN, CDR2 SYDVKM, per germline. The length of the CDR3 is 15 residues. Sequenced material: peripheral blood. The chain links TRBV28 to TRBJ2-1; 9 nucleotides match TRBD1. This clonotype originated in a human donor in a cohort sampled during active COVID-19. The CDR3 spells CASSSGQGWYNEQFF. The CDR3 region has the DNA TGTGCCAGCAGTTCCGGACAGGGGTGGTACAATGAGCAGTTCTTC.